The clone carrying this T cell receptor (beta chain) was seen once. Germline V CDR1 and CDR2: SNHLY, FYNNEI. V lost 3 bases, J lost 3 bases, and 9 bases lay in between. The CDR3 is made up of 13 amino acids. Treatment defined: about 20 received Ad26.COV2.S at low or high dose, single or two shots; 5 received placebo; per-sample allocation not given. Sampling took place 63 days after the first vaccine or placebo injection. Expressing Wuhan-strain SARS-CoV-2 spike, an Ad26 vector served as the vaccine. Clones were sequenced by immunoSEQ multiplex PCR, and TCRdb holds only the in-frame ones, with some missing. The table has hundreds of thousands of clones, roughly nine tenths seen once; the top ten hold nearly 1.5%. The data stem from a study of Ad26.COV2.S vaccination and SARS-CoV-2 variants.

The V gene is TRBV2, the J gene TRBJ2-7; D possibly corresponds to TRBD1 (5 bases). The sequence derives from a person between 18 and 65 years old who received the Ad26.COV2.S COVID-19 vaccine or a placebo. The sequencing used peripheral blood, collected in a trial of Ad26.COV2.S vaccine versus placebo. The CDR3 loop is CASSEVDIYEQYF. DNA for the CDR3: TGTGCCAGCAGTGAGGTGGACATCTACGAGCAGTACTTC.